The 4 T cell receptor beta chains below come from one sample, sequenced in a study of T cells in Graves' hyperthyroidism and ophthalmopathy. Amplification targeted TCR beta CDR3 regions from RNA transcripts. Researchers ran a first-round RT-PCR on the TCR CDR3 using the HTBI primer set. TCRdb processed the multiplex PCR reads anew with MiXCR; each CDR3 protein has one entry. This sample has roughly 650,000 distinct CDR3 sequences, with more than 15% found just once. Sequencing input: blood. These receptors all come from a woman aged 40 to 55 with Graves' ophthalmopathy.

In its sample, this clonotype was seen many times. The chain is built from TRBV7-8 and TRBJ2-5; 9 positions agree with TRBD2. CDR3 length: 16 residues. Germline trimming cut 5 bases from V and 3 bases from J; bases unmatched to any gene: 10. Per germline, CDR1 SGHVS and CDR2 FQNEAQ. CDR3 sequence reads: CASSPLAGSVEETQYF. The CDR3 DNA is TGTGCCAGCAGCCCCCTAGCGGGGTCAGTAGAAGAGACCCAGTACTTC. The variable domain in full, completed from reference TRBV7-8 and TRBJ2-5, reads GAGVSQSPRYKVAKRGQDVALRCDPISGHVSLFWYQQALGQGPEFLTYFQNEAQLDKSGLPSDRFFAERPEGSVSTLKIQRTQQEDSAVYLCASSPLAGSVEETQYFGPGTRLLVL.

This clonotype appeared many times. The chain couples TRBV5-1 to TRBJ1-2; D gene ambiguous. The CDR3 sequence is 14 residues long. The V gene lost 4 bases and the J gene lost 4 bases, with 14 bases spanning the gap. The germline CDR1 and CDR2 sequences are SGHRS and YFSETQ. CDR3 sequence (DNA): TGCGCCAGCAGCCTCGGACCGGAGGGCTATGGCTACACCTTC. It codes for CASSLGPEGYGYTF.

This clonotype was recorded a few times. The V gene is TRBV24-1, the J gene TRBJ2-1; 10 nucleotides line up with TRBD2. V dropped 5 bases and J dropped 10; count of bases not matched to a gene: 13. The CDR3 sequence is 16 residues long. Germline CDR1 reads KGHDR; CDR2 reads SFDVKD. The CDR3 protein is CATSGQGLAGVGEQFF. The DNA for the CDR3 is TGTGCCACCAGTGGACAGGGCCTAGCGGGAGTTGGCGAGCAGTTCTTC.

The gene calls are TRBV6-2 or TRBV6-3 and TRBJ1-2; D is possibly TRBD1 (6 bases). This CDR3 has 15 amino acids. CDR1 is MNHEY and CDR2 is SVGEGT in the germline V gene. V was pared by 5 bases and J by 5 bases, with 18 bases between. The CDR3 protein is CASSLERGEWYGYTF. As DNA, the CDR3 is TGTGCCAGCAGTCTCGAGAGGGGGGAGTGGTATGGCTACACCTTC.